These T cell receptor beta chains were read from a single sample in a study of cytomegalovirus exposure and HLA in healthy donors. Produced via immunoSEQ multiplex PCR; TCRdb's table is partial and in-frame only. The sample lists some 150,000 clones, roughly four fifths occurring once. Source material: PBMCs. The receptors come from a man in his forties or fifties in good health and CMV-seronegative. Both conserved end residues are part of each CDR3. Fields, in order: CDR3 protein, CDR3 DNA, clone size, D gene, V gene, J gene. A D gene is named only where the DNA matches it firmly. The size field is filled for only some rows; it gives once, few, many or a size class.

CASSPPVSERFSYNEQFF	TGTGCCAGCAGTCCTCCCGTTAGCGAGCGGTTCTCCTACAATGAGCAGTTCTTC	.	.	TRBV27	TRBJ2-1
CASSLWPGAVVF	TGTGCCAGCAGTTTATGGCCTGGGGCCGTCGTCTTT	.	.	TRBV27	TRBJ1-1
CASSSGLLSTQYF	TGTGCCAGCAGCTCGGGACTTTTAAGTACGCAGTATTTT	.	.	TRBV11-3	TRBJ2-3
CASSQVTAYTEAFF	TGCGCCAGCAGCCAAGTCACAGCATACACTGAAGCTTTCTTT	.	.	TRBV4-3	TRBJ1-1
CSVMAADTQYF	TGCAGTGTGATGGCCGCCGATACGCAGTATTTT	few	.	TRBV20-1	TRBJ2-3
CASSPHGGASYEQYF	TGTGCCAGCAGCCCCCACGGGGGGGCTTCCTACGAGCAGTACTTC	.	TRBD2	TRBV9	TRBJ2-7
CASSRDRVTKNIQYF	TGTGCCAGCAGCCGGGACAGGGTTACCAAAAACATTCAGTACTTC	.	TRBD1	TRBV6-5	TRBJ2-4
CASSESAGWGTQYF	TGCGCCAGCAGTGAGTCTGCGGGGTGGGGGACCCAGTACTTC	.	.	TRBV10-2	TRBJ2-5
CASSLLDTQYF	TGCGCCAGCAGCTTACTAGATACGCAGTATTTT	.	.	TRBV5-1	TRBJ2-3
CAWKGLAPGKSQETQYF	TGTGCCTGGAAAGGCCTCGCCCCCGGGAAATCCCAAGAGACCCAGTACTTC	.	.	TRBV30	TRBJ2-5
CASSSREDQNTEAFF	TGTGCCAGCAGCTCCCGGGAGGACCAGAACACTGAAGCTTTCTTT	.	.	TRBV13	TRBJ1-1
CASSGQNRGNYGYTF	TGTGCCAGCAGCGGACAGAATAGGGGGAACTATGGCTACACCTTC	.	.	TRBV9	TRBJ1-2
CASSNYRGRETQYF	TGTGCCAGCAGCAATTACAGGGGAAGAGAGACCCAGTACTTC	.	TRBD1	TRBV5-5	TRBJ2-5
CASSLGLNGDSPLHF	TGTGCCAGCAGCTTGGGTCTAAACGGGGATTCACCCCTCCACTTT	.	.	TRBV5-6	TRBJ1-6
CATSSPSRLAGTSLHTGELFF	TGTGCCACCAGCAGCCCGTCGCGACTAGCGGGGACGTCCCTACACACCGGGGAGCTGTTTTTT	.	TRBD2	TRBV15	TRBJ2-2
CSVERGKDNYGYTF	TGCAGCGTTGAACGGGGAAAGGATAACTATGGCTACACCTTC	.	.	TRBV29-1	TRBJ1-2
CAWSVSRGAGTITGELFF	TGTGCCTGGAGTGTATCCCGGGGGGCAGGGACTATCACCGGGGAGCTGTTTTTT	.	.	TRBV30	TRBJ2-2
CASSLTGVYTF	TGCGCCAGCAGCCTGACAGGGGTGTACACCTTC	.	TRBD1	TRBV5-1	TRBJ1-2
CASSEKDRGNYGYTF	TGTGCCAGCAGTGAGAAGGACAGGGGGAACTATGGCTACACCTTC	.	TRBD1	TRBV2	TRBJ1-2
CASSPRRGAEAFF	TGTGCCAGCAGCCCACGGCGGGGGGCTGAAGCTTTCTTT	.	.	TRBV13	TRBJ1-1
CASSLPGLAGWAGELFF	TGTGCCAGCAGCTTACCGGGACTAGCGGGGTGGGCCGGGGAGCTGTTTTTT	.	TRBD2	TRBV7-2	TRBJ2-2
CASSLGLAGGTGELFF	TGTGCCAGCAGCCTAGGACTAGCGGGGGGCACCGGGGAGCTGTTTTTT	.	TRBD2	TRBV5-6	TRBJ2-2
CASSWDRDNYGYTF	TGTGCCAGCAGTTGGGACAGGGATAACTATGGCTACACCTTC	.	TRBD1	TRBV27	TRBJ1-2
CATEFMSAEAFF	TGTGCCACGGAATTCATGAGCGCTGAAGCTTTCTTT	.	.	TRBV28	TRBJ1-1
CASRGGQFF	TGCGCCAGCAGAGGGGGGCAGTTCTTC	.	.	TRBV4-3	TRBJ2-1
CARSLASSGGRDEQFF	TGTGCCAGAAGCTTGGCCTCTAGCGGGGGGCGGGATGAGCAGTTCTTC	.	TRBD2	TRBV5-3	TRBJ2-1
CASSMDRRAFF	TGTGCCAGCAGCATGGACAGAAGAGCTTTCTTT	.	.	TRBV7-9	TRBJ1-1
CAISVSGQGTLNTEAFF	TGTGCCATCAGTGTATCGGGACAGGGGACTCTGAACACTGAAGCTTTCTTT	.	TRBD1	TRBV10-3	TRBJ1-1
CASSILDSQETQYF	TGTGCCAGCAGCATCCTGGACAGTCAAGAGACCCAGTACTTC	.	.	TRBV7-2	TRBJ2-5
CASSYREGTEAFF	TGTGCCAGCAGTTACAGGGAAGGCACTGAAGCTTTCTTT	.	.	TRBV28	TRBJ1-1
CASSYRGLSTDTQYF	TGTGCCAGCAGTTATCGAGGACTTAGCACAGATACGCAGTATTTT	.	.	TRBV2	TRBJ2-3
CASSFMGRGGTYNSPLHF	TGTGCCAGCAGCTTTATGGGGAGGGGAGGAACCTATAATTCACCCCTCCACTTT	.	.	TRBV7-2	TRBJ1-6
CASSQDGDRSYEQYF	TGCGCCAGCAGCCAAGACGGGGACAGGAGCTACGAGCAGTACTTC	.	TRBD1	TRBV4-3	TRBJ2-7
CASSSGTGYSYEQYF	TGTGCCAGCAGTTCCGGGACTGGCTACTCCTACGAGCAGTACTTC	few	.	TRBV14	TRBJ2-7
CASSRTRQETQYF	TGTGCCAGTTCTCGTACCCGGCAAGAGACCCAGTACTTC	.	.	TRBV9	TRBJ2-5
CASSLDRGSFGYTF	TGTGCCAGCAGCCTGGACAGGGGGTCTTTTGGCTACACCTTC	.	TRBD1	TRBV5-4	TRBJ1-2
CASSQGMIAWTEAFF	TGTGCCAGCAGCCAGGGTATGATAGCTTGGACTGAAGCTTTCTTT	.	.	TRBV6-6	TRBJ1-1
CASLAAGPAFF	TGTGCCAGCCTAGCGGCAGGGCCGGCTTTCTTT	.	.	TRBV6-6	TRBJ1-1
CASSPSRRGAYNEQFF	TGTGCCAGCAGCCCCTCCCGGCGGGGGGCGTACAATGAGCAGTTCTTC	.	TRBD2	TRBV7-3	TRBJ2-1
CATNGISNKKLFF	TGTGCCACAAACGGGATCTCGAATAAAAAACTGTTTTTT	.	.	TRBV2	TRBJ1-4
CASSWGTVNTEAFF	TGTGCCAGCAGTTGGGGGACAGTGAACACTGAAGCTTTCTTT	.	TRBD1	TRBV27	TRBJ1-1
CASSRQGASEAFF	TGTGCCAGCAGTAGACAGGGGGCGTCTGAAGCTTTCTTT	.	TRBD1	TRBV6-5	TRBJ1-1
CASSFGVNTGELFF	TGTGCCAGCAGCTTCGGGGTGAACACCGGGGAGCTGTTTTTT	.	.	TRBV7-9	TRBJ2-2
CASSPPRETQPQHF	TGTGCCAGCAGCCCCCCCAGGGAAACCCAGCCCCAGCATTTT	once	.	TRBV28	TRBJ1-5
CASSLDRPSYEQYF	TGTGCCAGCAGCTTAGACAGGCCCTCCTACGAGCAGTACTTC	.	.	TRBV11-3	TRBJ2-7
CASSLPIADKLNTEAFF	TGTGCCAGCAGCTTGCCGATTGCGGATAAGCTGAACACTGAAGCTTTCTTT	.	.	TRBV5-6	TRBJ1-1
CASSYSGGRDEQYF	TGTGCCAGCAGTTACTCGGGAGGGCGCGACGAGCAGTACTTC	.	TRBD2	TRBV6-5	TRBJ2-7
CASSSDRGSGGANVLTF	TGTGCCAGCAGCTCCGACAGGGGATCGGGTGGGGCCAACGTCCTGACTTTC	.	TRBD1	TRBV11-3	TRBJ2-6